What follows is one TCR beta chain and its context. Its cognate antigen is unknown. The entry originates in a study of cytotoxic CD8 clonotypes in ibrutinib-treated CLL. Overall study results and limits: Clonality grew at ibrutinib response; at progression, it decreased back toward baseline.

The germline V gene encodes CDR1 GTSNPN and CDR2 SVGIG (reference sequence). Trimming cost V 0 bases and J 4 bases, with 12 bases left between them. The CDR3 runs 14 residues. The method was immunoSEQ multiplex PCR; TCRdb's version includes in-frame clones alone and lacks a portion of them. The table records approximately 350,000 clones, roughly 67% of them present only once. This chain joins TRBV30 and TRBJ1-1; D is uncertain. The sequence was obtained from a human donor with chronic lymphocytic leukemia. The specimen comprised PBMCs, sampled after 36 months of ibrutinib treatment. CDR3 protein: CAWSVMEGSTEAFF. CDR3 bases: TGTGCCTGGAGTGTAATGGAGGGAAGCACTGAAGCTTTCTTT. Using reference TRBV30 and TRBJ1-1 for the parts outside the CDR3, the full variable domain is SQTIHQWPATLVQPVGSPLSLECTVEGTSNPNLYWYRQAAGRGLQLLFYSVGIGQISSEVPQNLSASRPQDRQFILSSKKLLLSDSGFYLCAWSVMEGSTEAFFGQGTRLTVV.